This record concerns one T cell receptor beta chain sequence. Antigen specificity is unknown. CDR3 length: 20 residues. Between the trimmed V and J ends, which lost 6 bases and 1 base, there was a span of 25 bases. A single record per CDR3 protein comes from TCRdb applying MiXCR to the reads. Among roughly 19,000 distinct CDR3 sequences listed, roughly two fifths were seen once. The sample originates from a study of T cell repertoires in cytomegalovirus infection. Study context: Selection of CMV epitopes for the study included recently identified HLA-C-restricted and well-studied HLA-B-restricted ones. Indications of both CMV infection and matching HLA type were provided by public TCR beta signatures. Study-level points and caveats: Public TCR beta family frequency separated CMV-and-HLA carriers, including in an independent cohort. The ex vivo response was dominated by HLA-C-restricted CMV-specific TCR beta clonotypes.

The sequencing here drew on CD8+ T cells from cultured PBMCs, taken from culture after CMV antigen stimulation. J is TRBJ2-6 and V is TRBV12-3 or TRBV12-4; a possible D gene is TRBD1 (8 bases). This sequence was found in a human donor in good health (CMV status not recorded). Some clones in this sample may be carry-over from other donors' samples. The chain's CDR3 is CASRGRGGDRPASGANVLTF. The CDR3 DNA is TGTGCCAGCAGAGGTAGGGGAGGGGACAGGCCGGCGTCTGGGGCCAACGTCCTGACTTTC.